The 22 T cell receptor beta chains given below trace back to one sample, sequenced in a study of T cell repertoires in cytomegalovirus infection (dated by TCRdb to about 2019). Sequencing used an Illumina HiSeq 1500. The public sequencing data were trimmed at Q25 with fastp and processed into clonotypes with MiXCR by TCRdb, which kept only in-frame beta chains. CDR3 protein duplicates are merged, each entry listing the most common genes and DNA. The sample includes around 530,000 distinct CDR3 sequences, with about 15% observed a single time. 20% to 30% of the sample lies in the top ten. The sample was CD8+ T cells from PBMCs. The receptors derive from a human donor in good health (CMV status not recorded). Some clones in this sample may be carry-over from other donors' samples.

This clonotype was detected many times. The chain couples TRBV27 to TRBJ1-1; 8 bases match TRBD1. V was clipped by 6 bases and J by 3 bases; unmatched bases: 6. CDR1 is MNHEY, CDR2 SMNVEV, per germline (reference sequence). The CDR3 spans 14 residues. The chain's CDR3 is CASSSGQGDTEAFF. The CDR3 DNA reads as TGTGCCAGCAGCTCCGGACAGGGTGACACTGAAGCTTTCTTT.

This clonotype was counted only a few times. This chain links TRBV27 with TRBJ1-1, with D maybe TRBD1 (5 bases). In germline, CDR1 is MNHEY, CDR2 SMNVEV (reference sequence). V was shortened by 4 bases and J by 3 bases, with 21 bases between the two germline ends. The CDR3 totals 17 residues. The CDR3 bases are TGTGCCAGCAGTTCCCATACCCCCGTGGGGGGGGACACTGAAGCTTTCTTT. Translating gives CASSSHTPVGGDTEAFF.

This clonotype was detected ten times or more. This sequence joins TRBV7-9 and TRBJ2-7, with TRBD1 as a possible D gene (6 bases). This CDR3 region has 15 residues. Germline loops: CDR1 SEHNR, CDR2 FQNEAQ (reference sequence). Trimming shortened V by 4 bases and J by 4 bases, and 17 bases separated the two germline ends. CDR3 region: CASSSRGAKRYEQYF. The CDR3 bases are TGTGCCAGCAGCTCCAGGGGCGCAAAGAGGTACGAGCAGTACTTC.

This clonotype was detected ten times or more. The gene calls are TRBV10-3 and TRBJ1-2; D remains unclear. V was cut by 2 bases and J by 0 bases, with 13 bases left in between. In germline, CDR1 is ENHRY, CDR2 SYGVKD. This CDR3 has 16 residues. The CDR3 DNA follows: TGTGCCATCAGTGAGCCGGCGGAGTTTTCTAACTATGGCTACACCTTC. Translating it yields CAISEPAEFSNYGYTF.

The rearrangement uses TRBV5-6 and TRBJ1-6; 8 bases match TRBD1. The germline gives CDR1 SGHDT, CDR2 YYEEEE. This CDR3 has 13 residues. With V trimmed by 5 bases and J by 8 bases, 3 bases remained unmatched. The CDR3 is CASRQGGDSPLHF. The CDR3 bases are TGTGCCAGCAGACAGGGGGGCGATTCACCCCTCCACTTT.

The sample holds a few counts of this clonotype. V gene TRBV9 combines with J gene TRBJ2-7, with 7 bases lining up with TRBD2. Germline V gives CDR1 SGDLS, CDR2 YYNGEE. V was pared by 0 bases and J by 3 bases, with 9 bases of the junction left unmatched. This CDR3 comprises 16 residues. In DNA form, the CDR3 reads TGTGCCAGCAGCGTAGGGGCGGGAGAACTTATCTACGAGCAGTACTTC. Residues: CASSVGAGELIYEQYF.

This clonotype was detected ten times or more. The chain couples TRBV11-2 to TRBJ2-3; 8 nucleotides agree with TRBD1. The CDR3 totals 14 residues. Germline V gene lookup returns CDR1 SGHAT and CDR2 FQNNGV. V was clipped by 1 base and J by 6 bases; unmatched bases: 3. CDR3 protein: CASSLGTGLDTQYF. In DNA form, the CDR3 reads TGTGCCAGCAGCTTAGGGACAGGGCTGGATACGCAGTATTTT.

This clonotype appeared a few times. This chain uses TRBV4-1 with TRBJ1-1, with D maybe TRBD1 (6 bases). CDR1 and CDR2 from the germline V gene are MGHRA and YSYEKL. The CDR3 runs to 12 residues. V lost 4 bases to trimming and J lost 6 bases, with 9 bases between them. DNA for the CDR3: TGCGCCAGCAGCCGAGGGGGGGCTGAAGCTTTCTTT. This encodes CASSRGGAEAFF.

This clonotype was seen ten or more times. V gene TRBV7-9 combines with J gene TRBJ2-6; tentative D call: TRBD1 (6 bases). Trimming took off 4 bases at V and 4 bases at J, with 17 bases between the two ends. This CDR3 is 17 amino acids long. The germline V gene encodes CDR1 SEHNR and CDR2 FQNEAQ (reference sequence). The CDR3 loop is CASSSGDRRSGANVLTF. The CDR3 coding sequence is TGTGCCAGCAGCTCAGGAGACAGGAGGTCCGGGGCCAACGTCCTGACTTTC. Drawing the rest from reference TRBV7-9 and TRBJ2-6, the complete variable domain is DTGVSQNPRHKITKRGQNVTFRCDPISEHNRLYWYRQTLGQGPEFLTYFQNEAQLEKSRLLSDRFSAERPKGSFSTLEIQRTEQGDSAMYLCASSSGDRRSGANVLTFGAGSRLTVL.

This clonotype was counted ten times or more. The CDR3 loop is CASHGGGPLQETQYF. CDR3 in DNA: TGTGCCAGCCATGGGGGGGGTCCGTTGCAAGAGACCCAGTACTTC. The chain couples TRBV28 to TRBJ2-5; TRBD2 agrees at 7 bases. Germline CDR1 is MDHEN and CDR2 is SYDVKM. This CDR3 contains 15 residues. Losses at the gene ends were 8 bases for V and 2 bases for J; bases not matched to a gene: 11.

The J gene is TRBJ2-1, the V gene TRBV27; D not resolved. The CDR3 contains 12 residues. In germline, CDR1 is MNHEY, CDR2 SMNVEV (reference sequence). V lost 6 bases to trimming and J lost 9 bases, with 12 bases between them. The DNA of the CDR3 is TGTGCCAGCAGCTTTGTTGGTGGTGAGCAGTTCTTC. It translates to CASSFVGGEQFF.

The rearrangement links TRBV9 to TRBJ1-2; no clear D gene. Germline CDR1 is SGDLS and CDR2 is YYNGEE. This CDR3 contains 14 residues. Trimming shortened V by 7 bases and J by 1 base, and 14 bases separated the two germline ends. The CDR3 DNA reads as TGTGCCAGCGGAGCGGCTACCAATAACTATGGCTACACCTTC. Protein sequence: CASGAATNNYGYTF.

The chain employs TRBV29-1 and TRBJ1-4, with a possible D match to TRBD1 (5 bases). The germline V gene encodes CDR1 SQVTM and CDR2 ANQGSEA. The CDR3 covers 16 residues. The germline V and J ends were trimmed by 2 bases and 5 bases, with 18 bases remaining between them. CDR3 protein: CSVEPLYGGLNEKLFF. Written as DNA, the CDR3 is TGCAGCGTTGAACCGCTGTACGGGGGGTTGAATGAAAAACTGTTTTTT.

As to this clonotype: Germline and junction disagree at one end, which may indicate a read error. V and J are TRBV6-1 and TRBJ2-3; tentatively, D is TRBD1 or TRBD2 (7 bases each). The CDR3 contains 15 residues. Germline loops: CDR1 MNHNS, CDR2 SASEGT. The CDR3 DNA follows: TGTGCCAGCAGCGAAGCACAGGGGAGGGCAGATACGCAGTATTTT. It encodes CASSEAQGRADTQYF.

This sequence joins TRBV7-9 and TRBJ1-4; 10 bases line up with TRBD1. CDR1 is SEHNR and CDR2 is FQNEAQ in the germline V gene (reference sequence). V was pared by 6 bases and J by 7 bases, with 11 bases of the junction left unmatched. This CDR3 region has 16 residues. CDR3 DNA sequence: TGTGCCAGCAGTTTTCGCGGGACAGGGGACGGTGAAAAACTGTTTTTT. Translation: CASSFRGTGDGEKLFF.

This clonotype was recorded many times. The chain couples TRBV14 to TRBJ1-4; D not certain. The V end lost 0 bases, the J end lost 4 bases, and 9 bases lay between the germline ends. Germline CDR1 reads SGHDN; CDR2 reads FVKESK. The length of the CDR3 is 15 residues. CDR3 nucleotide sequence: TGTGCCAGCAGCCAAGACCGCCAGATTAATGAAAAACTGTTTTTT. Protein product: CASSQDRQINEKLFF.

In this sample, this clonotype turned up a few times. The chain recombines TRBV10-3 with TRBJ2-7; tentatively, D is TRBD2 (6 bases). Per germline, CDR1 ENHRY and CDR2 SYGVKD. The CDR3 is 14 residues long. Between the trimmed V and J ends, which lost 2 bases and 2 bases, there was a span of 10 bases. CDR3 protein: CAISERGEAYEQYF. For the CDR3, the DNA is TGTGCCATCAGTGAGAGAGGGGAGGCCTACGAGCAGTACTTC.

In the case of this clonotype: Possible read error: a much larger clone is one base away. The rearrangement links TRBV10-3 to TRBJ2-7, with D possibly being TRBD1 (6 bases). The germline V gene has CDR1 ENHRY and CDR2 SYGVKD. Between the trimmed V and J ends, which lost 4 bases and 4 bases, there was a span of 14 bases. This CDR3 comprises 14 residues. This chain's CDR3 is CAISGRNRAYEQYF. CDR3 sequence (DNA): TGTGCCATCAGTGGCCGGAACAGGGCATACGAGCAGTACTTC.

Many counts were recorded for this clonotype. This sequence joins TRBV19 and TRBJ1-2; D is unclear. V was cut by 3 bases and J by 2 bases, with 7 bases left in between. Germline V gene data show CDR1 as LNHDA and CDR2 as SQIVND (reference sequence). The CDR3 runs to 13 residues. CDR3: CASSMWTNYGYTF. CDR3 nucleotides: TGTGCCAGTAGTATGTGGACGAACTATGGCTACACCTTC.

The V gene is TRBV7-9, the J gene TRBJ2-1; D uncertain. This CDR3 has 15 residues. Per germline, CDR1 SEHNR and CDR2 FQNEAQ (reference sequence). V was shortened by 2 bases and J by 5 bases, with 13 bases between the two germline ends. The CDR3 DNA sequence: TGTGCCAGCAGCTTAAGTTTGGTTCGAAACAATGAGCAGTTCTTC. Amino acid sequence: CASSLSLVRNNEQFF.

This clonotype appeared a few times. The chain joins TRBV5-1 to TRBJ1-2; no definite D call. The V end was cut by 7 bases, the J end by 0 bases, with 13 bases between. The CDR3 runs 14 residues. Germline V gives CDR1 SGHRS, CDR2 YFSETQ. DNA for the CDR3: TGCGCCAGCTGGCACGGGCAGACTAACTATGGCTACACCTTC. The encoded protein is CASWHGQTNYGYTF.

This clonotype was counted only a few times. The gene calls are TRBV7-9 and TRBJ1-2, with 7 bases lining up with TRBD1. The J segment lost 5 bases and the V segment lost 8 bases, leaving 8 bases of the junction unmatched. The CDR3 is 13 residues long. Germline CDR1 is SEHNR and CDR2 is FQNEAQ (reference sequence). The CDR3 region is CASLGTAGYGYTF. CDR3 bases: TGTGCCAGCTTGGGGACAGCGGGATATGGCTACACCTTC.